This is a list of T cell receptor beta chains from one sample in a study of blood T cell repertoires in COVID-19. TCRdb's copy holds only in-frame clones and misses some; the assay was immunoSEQ multiplex PCR. The sample lists 110,000 to 150,000 clones, 85% to 90% occurring once. The sequenced material came from peripheral blood. These receptors were obtained from a woman older than 75 with acute or convalescent COVID-19. Each CDR3 is given with its conserved first and last residue. D genes are given only for firm matches. Clone size is stated in some rows and not others, as once, few, many or a class when expanded.

d_gene	v_gene	j_gene	abundance	CDR3nt	CDR3aa
NA	TRBV5-1	TRBJ2-7	NA	TGCGCCAGCAGCTTGCATACAGGATCCTACGAGCAGTACTTC	CASSLHTGSYEQYF
NA	TRBV11-2	TRBJ2-3	NA	TGTGCCAGCAGCCCCTCGGGGGGCCAGACAGATACGCAGTATTTT	CASSPSGGQTDTQYF
TRBD2	TRBV9	TRBJ2-5	few	TGTGCCAGCAGCTCCAGCGGGGGAGAGACCCAGTACTTC	CASSSSGGETQYF
TRBD1	TRBV7-2	TRBJ1-1	NA	TGTGCCAGCAGCTTAATGGGGACAGGGTTGAACACTGAAGCTTTCTTT	CASSLMGTGLNTEAFF
TRBD1	TRBV19	TRBJ2-5	NA	TGTGCCAGTAGTCGGGACAGAGGAGAGACCCAGTACTTC	CASSRDRGETQYF
TRBD2	TRBV7-9	TRBJ2-7	NA	TGTGCCAGCAGCCCCTGGAGTAGCGGGGATTCAACCTACGAGCAGTACTTC	CASSPWSSGDSTYEQYF
TRBD1	TRBV6-1	TRBJ1-3	NA	TGTGCCAGCAGTGAAGCGTGGACAGGGTCTGGAAACACCATATATTTT	CASSEAWTGSGNTIYF
TRBD1	TRBV30	TRBJ1-6	NA	TGTGCCTGGAGTACAGGGGTTCGCTCACCCCTCCACTTT	CAWSTGVRSPLHF
NA	TRBV3-1/TRBV3-2	TRBJ2-2	NA	TGTGCCAGCAGCCCTCCTAGCACCGGGGAGCTGTTTTTT	CASSPPSTGELFF
TRBD2	TRBV18	TRBJ2-1	few	TGTGCCAGCTCACCACCGGAGTTGGCTAGCGGGTTATGGGTCTACAATGAGCAGTTCTTC	CASSPPELASGLWVYNEQFF
NA	TRBV4-1	TRBJ1-1	NA	TGCGCCAGCAGCCAAGGACAGCAGAGGAACACTGAAGCTTTCTTT	CASSQGQQRNTEAFF
NA	TRBV5-1	TRBJ1-5	NA	TGCGCCAGCAGCCCCGGGACTCCCAATCAGCCCCAGCATTTT	CASSPGTPNQPQHF
NA	TRBV7-9	TRBJ1-1	NA	TGTGCCAGCAGCTTAGTCCCACAGGGAAGGAACACTGAAGCTTTCTTT	CASSLVPQGRNTEAFF
NA	TRBV9	TRBJ1-2	once	TGTGCCAGCAGCGCTACAGCTACCTATGGCTACACCTTC	CASSATATYGYTF
NA	TRBV6-6	TRBJ1-1	NA	TGTGCCAGCAGTTACAACAGGGCACTATATAACACTGAAGCTTTCTTT	CASSYNRALYNTEAFF
NA	TRBV6-5	TRBJ1-1	NA	TGTGCCAGCAGTCCAGGGACGGGGGCTGAAGCTTTCTTT	CASSPGTGAEAFF
NA	TRBV6-5	TRBJ2-5	NA	TGTGCCACCCTTGACTTAGAGACCCAGTACTTC	CATLDLETQYF
NA	TRBV7-9	TRBJ1-5	NA	TGTGCCAGCAGCTTAGTTCCGAATCAGCCCCAGCATTTT	CASSLVPNQPQHF
NA	TRBV6-5	TRBJ1-2	NA	TGTGCCTCCCACGTCGGGGGGCTCGTGGACTATGGCTACACCTTC	CASHVGGLVDYGYTF
TRBD1	TRBV3-1/TRBV3-2	TRBJ1-4	NA	TGTGCCAGCAGCCAAGTGAACAGGGGCGCTCGTCGCCAGCGGGAAAAACTGTTTTTT	CASSQVNRGARRQREKLFF
TRBD1	TRBV9	TRBJ1-1	once	TGTGCCAGCAGCGTAGGGCCAGGGGGCCCGGTGGACACTGAAGCTTTCTTT	CASSVGPGGPVDTEAFF
TRBD1	TRBV5-1	TRBJ1-1	NA	TGCGCCAGCAGCTTCCAGGGGGAAACTGAAGCTTTCTTT	CASSFQGETEAFF
NA	TRBV7-2	TRBJ2-2	NA	TGTGCCAGCAGTTTTAGTGGGGGGGCGCTTACCGGGGAGCTGTTTTTT	CASSFSGGALTGELFF
TRBD2	TRBV7-8	TRBJ2-1	NA	TGTGCCAGCAGCTTAGTGGGAGGGGCCCTCTACAATGAGCAGTTCTTC	CASSLVGGALYNEQFF
TRBD1	TRBV5-1	TRBJ2-7	NA	TGCGCCAGCAGCAGAGCACCCGGGACAGGGATGGACGAGCAGTACTTC	CASSRAPGTGMDEQYF
TRBD1	TRBV5-5	TRBJ2-5	NA	TGTGCCAGCAGCCGGGACAGGGGAGCCGAGACCCAGTACTTC	CASSRDRGAETQYF
NA	TRBV27	TRBJ1-1	NA	TGTGCCAGCAGTTTATGGGGAGGAAACACTGAAGCTTTCTTT	CASSLWGGNTEAFF
TRBD1	TRBV18	TRBJ1-6	NA	TGTGCCAGCTCAGTAGATACAGGGGCTGATAATTCACCCCTCCACTTT	CASSVDTGADNSPLHF
NA	TRBV30	TRBJ1-6	once	TGTGCCTGTATCCAACCGGGGAGATATAATTCACCCCTCCACTTT	CACIQPGRYNSPLHF
TRBD1	TRBV6-6	TRBJ1-1	NA	TGTGCCAGCACCGCGAAGGGACAGGTCAACACTGAAGCTTTCTTT	CASTAKGQVNTEAFF
TRBD1	TRBV5-4	TRBJ1-2	NA	TGTGCCAGCAGACGGGACAGGGGTAACTATGGCTACACCTTC	CASRRDRGNYGYTF
TRBD1	TRBV7-9	TRBJ1-4	NA	TGTGCCAGCAGTTGGACAGGACAGGGGGCGGGAAAACTGTTTTTT	CASSWTGQGAGKLFF
TRBD1	TRBV5-6	TRBJ1-4	NA	TGTGCCAGCAGCCAAGGGGGCGCGTACAATGAAAAACTGTTTTTT	CASSQGGAYNEKLFF
NA	TRBV3-1/TRBV3-2	TRBJ2-7	NA	TGTGCCAGCAGCCAAGTCTTGAGCGCCGAGCAGTACTTC	CASSQVLSAEQYF
TRBD2	TRBV9	TRBJ2-7	NA	TGTGCCAGCAGCGCATCAGCGGGGCCATTCTACGAGCAGTACTTC	CASSASAGPFYEQYF
NA	TRBV6-6	TRBJ1-1	NA	TGTGCCAGCAGTTTCCTCTTCGTGTGTTTCTTT	CASSFLFVCFF
TRBD1	TRBV25-1	TRBJ1-2	few	TGTGCCAGCAGTACCGGGACAGGGGGCGTCTATGGCTACACCTTC	CASSTGTGGVYGYTF
NA	TRBV6-5	TRBJ2-1	NA	TGTGCCAGCAGTTCAGCGGGTAGCTCCTACAATGAGCAGTTCTTC	CASSSAGSSYNEQFF
NA	TRBV5-1	TRBJ2-1	NA	TGCGCCAGCAGCTTGATAACAGGGACGGCCTACAATGAGCAGTTCTTC	CASSLITGTAYNEQFF
TRBD2	TRBV5-4	TRBJ2-3	NA	TGTGCCAGCAGCTTGGCTAGCGGGGTCACAGATACGCAGTATTTT	CASSLASGVTDTQYF
NA	TRBV4-1	TRBJ1-2	once	TGCGCCAGCAGCCAAGGTAAAGGGGTGAACTATGGCTACACCTTC	CASSQGKGVNYGYTF
NA	TRBV11-2	TRBJ1-2	NA	TGTGCCAGCAGCTTAAGGGACTGGTATGGCTACACCTTC	CASSLRDWYGYTF
TRBD1	TRBV30	TRBJ1-5	NA	TGTGCCTGGAGTGTACAGGGGAGAGGGGATCAGCCCCAGCATTTT	CAWSVQGRGDQPQHF
TRBD1	TRBV19	TRBJ1-1	NA	TGTGCCAGTAGTCGGGGGGACAGGGGTGGACCTGAAGCTTTCTTT	CASSRGDRGGPEAFF
NA	TRBV5-6	TRBJ1-2	NA	TGTGCCAGCAGCCCGGTGGGGGCCATTAACTATGGCTACACCTTC	CASSPVGAINYGYTF
NA	TRBV6-5	TRBJ2-5	NA	TGTGCCAGCAGCGTAGGAGGGGTAGTGGAGACCCAGTACTTC	CASSVGGVVETQYF
NA	TRBV5-1	TRBJ1-1	NA	TGCGCCAGCACCGCATCCGGGGAGGGCCAAGCTTTCTTT	CASTASGEGQAFF
TRBD1	TRBV12-5	TRBJ1-5	NA	TGTGCTAGTGGTCAGGGGGGACAGCCCCAGCATTTT	CASGQGGQPQHF
TRBD1	TRBV27	TRBJ1-5	NA	TGTGCCAGCAGTACAGGGGGGAAACAGCCCCAGCATTTT	CASSTGGKQPQHF
NA	TRBV29-1	TRBJ1-5	NA	TGCAGCGTTGGAGGTTTCAATCAGCCCCAGCATTTT	CSVGGFNQPQHF
NA	TRBV5-6	TRBJ1-4	NA	TGTGCCAGCAGCTTGGCCCTCGGGGGGTTTCTGTTTTTT	CASSLALGGFLFF
NA	TRBV5-1	TRBJ1-1	NA	TGCGCCAGCAGCGGCACAGGGTTCACTGAAGCTTTCTTT	CASSGTGFTEAFF
TRBD1	TRBV2	TRBJ1-5	NA	TGTGCCAGCACCCAGGGGGGCAGGGTACAGCCCCAGCATTTT	CASTQGGRVQPQHF
TRBD1	TRBV19	TRBJ1-5	NA	TGTGCCAGTAGTAGGAAGACAGGGTACGGGAATCAGCCCCAGCATTTT	CASSRKTGYGNQPQHF